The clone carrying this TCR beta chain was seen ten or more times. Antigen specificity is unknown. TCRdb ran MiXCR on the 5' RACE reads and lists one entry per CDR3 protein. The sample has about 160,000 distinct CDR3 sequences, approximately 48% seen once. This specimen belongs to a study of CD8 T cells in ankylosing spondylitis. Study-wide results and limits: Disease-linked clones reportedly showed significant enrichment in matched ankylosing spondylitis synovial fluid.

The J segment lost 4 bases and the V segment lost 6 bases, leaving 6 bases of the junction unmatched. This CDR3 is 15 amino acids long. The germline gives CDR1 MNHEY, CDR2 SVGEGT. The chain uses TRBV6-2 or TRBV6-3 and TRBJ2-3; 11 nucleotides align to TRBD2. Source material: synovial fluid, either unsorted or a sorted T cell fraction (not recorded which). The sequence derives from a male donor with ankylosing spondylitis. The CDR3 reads CASSPGTSGADTQYF. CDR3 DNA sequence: TGTGCCAGCAGCCCCGGGACTAGCGGCGCAGATACGCAGTATTTT.